What follows are 28 T cell receptor beta chains derived from one specimen sequenced in a study of blood T cell repertoires in COVID-19 (dated by TCRdb to 2020 to 2022). Library creation used the immunoSEQ multiplex PCR assay. Imported from immuneACCESS, the table was reduced by TCRdb to in-frame sequences with V and J called. These copies leave out some clones; in studies compared against another copy, an unresolved V gene accounts for under half, and the cause of the remainder is not known. For this sample the table gives tens of thousands of clones, of which over 70% were detected only once. The ten largest clones capture around 5.2% of the sample. The sample consisted of peripheral blood. The receptors come from a human donor in a cohort sampled during active COVID-19.

The chain is built from TRBV9 and TRBJ2-5; TRBD2 matches 8 bases. V was clipped by 0 bases and J by 5 bases; unmatched bases: 6. The CDR3 loop spans 15 amino acids. Germline V CDR1 and CDR2: SGDLS, YYNGEE. The DNA of the CDR3 is TGTGCCAGCAGCGTAGCACCCCGGGGGGGGGAGACCCAGTACTTC. This encodes CASSVAPRGGETQYF.

The chain joins TRBV30 to TRBJ2-7, with a weak D call TRBD1 (6 bases). CDR1 is GTSNPN, CDR2 SVGIG, per germline (reference sequence). The CDR3 sequence is 14 residues long. V was pared by 0 bases and J by 4 bases, with 13 bases between. The CDR3 protein is CAWSVQQGIYEQYF. As DNA, the CDR3 is TGTGCCTGGAGTGTACAGCAGGGGATTTACGAGCAGTACTTC. Filled out from reference TRBV30 and TRBJ2-7, the complete variable domain reads SQTIHQWPATLVQPVGSPLSLECTVEGTSNPNLYWYRQAAGRGLQLLFYSVGIGQISSEVPQNLSASRPQDRQFILSSKKLLLSDSGFYLCAWSVQQGIYEQYFGPGTRLTVT.

The rearrangement uses TRBV5-1 and TRBJ2-3, with 15 bases identical to TRBD2. The CDR3 runs to 15 residues. Germline lookup yields CDR1 SGHRS and CDR2 YFSETQ. V was clipped by 4 bases and J by 7 bases; unmatched bases: 4. The CDR3 sequence: CASSPGLAGGNTQYF. The CDR3 nucleotides read TGCGCCAGCAGCCCAGGACTAGCGGGGGGGAATACGCAGTATTTT.

The V gene is TRBV12-5, the J gene TRBJ1-1; D ambiguous. Trimming left V 1 base short and J 4 bases short, with 10 bases between. The CDR3 loop spans 14 amino acids. The germline CDR1 and CDR2 sequences are LGHNT and FRNRAP. CDR3 region: CASGLDGEITEAFF. The CDR3 region has the DNA TGTGCTAGTGGTTTGGATGGGGAGATCACTGAAGCTTTCTTT.

This chain links TRBV4-1 with TRBJ2-7; possibly TRBD2 for D (6 bases). Germline values: CDR1 MGHRA, CDR2 YSYEKL. The CDR3 runs to 13 residues. The V end lost 0 bases, the J end lost 4 bases, and 7 bases lay between the germline ends. CDR3 nucleotide sequence: TGCGCCAGCAGCCAAGATGGAGGGTACGAGCAGTACTTC. As protein: CASSQDGGYEQYF.

V is TRBV5-1 and J is TRBJ1-4; the match to TRBD1 covers 7 bases. Germline CDR1 SGHRS, CDR2 YFSETQ. J was trimmed by 4 bases and V by 0 bases; bases with no gene match: 3. The CDR3 totals 15 residues. The CDR3 region has the DNA TGCGCCAGCAGCTTGGCTGGGACAGATAATGAAAAACTGTTTTTT. Translated: CASSLAGTDNEKLFF.

V usage is TRBV4-2 and J usage is TRBJ1-3; 7 bases are shared with TRBD1. Germline V CDR1 and CDR2: LGHNA, YNFKEQ. V shed 6 bases and J 0 bases; nucleotides not matched to a gene: 14. The CDR3 contains 18 residues. The CDR3 region has the DNA TGTGCCAGCAGTCATGCTCCGGGACAGATCGACTCTGGAAACACCATATATTTT. Protein: CASSHAPGQIDSGNTIYF.

The CDR3 region is CASSELEETQYF. The CDR3 bases are TGTGCCAGCAGTGAACTAGAAGAGACCCAGTACTTC. V and J are TRBV2 and TRBJ2-5; D remains unclear. Germline V gene lookup returns CDR1 SNHLY and CDR2 FYNNEI. Trimming removed 2 bases from V and 3 bases from J, with 4 bases in between. The CDR3 length is 12 residues.

The chain recombines TRBV10-3 with TRBJ2-3; D is ambiguous. Trimming took off 9 bases at V and 1 base at J, with 11 bases between the two ends. The germline V gene encodes CDR1 ENHRY and CDR2 SYGVKD. The CDR3 is 13 amino acids. The CDR3 reads CAIQQEGTDTQYF. CDR3 bases: TGTGCCATTCAGCAAGAGGGCACAGATACGCAGTATTTT.

Only a few counts were recorded for this clone. The V and J genes are TRBV10-1 and TRBJ2-2; D might be TRBD1 (5 bases). V lost 0 bases to trimming and J lost 6 bases, with 11 bases between them. The V gene's germline CDR1 is WNHNN and CDR2 SYGVQD (reference sequence). CDR3 length: 15 residues. The CDR3 sequence is CASSESPGYPGELFF. The DNA of the CDR3 is TGCGCCAGCAGTGAGTCCCCAGGGTATCCCGGGGAGCTGTTTTTT.

This chain uses TRBV11-2 with TRBJ2-3, with TRBD2 matching over 8 bases. After removal of 5 bases from V and 9 bases from J, the junction contained 7 bases not matched to a gene. The germline CDR1 and CDR2 sequences are SGHAT and FQNNGV. The length of the CDR3 is 13 residues. The chain's CDR3 is CASSANLAGTQYF. The CDR3 DNA sequence: TGTGCCAGCAGCGCTAATTTAGCGGGAACGCAGTATTTT.

The rearrangement joins TRBV7-9 to TRBJ2-1; no clear D. Deletions cut 3 bases from V and 8 bases from J, with 8 bases between. Germline values: CDR1 SEHNR, CDR2 FQNEAQ (reference sequence). The CDR3 extends over 12 amino acids. The CDR3 region is CASSFDADEQFF. DNA for the CDR3: TGTGCCAGCAGCTTCGACGCGGATGAGCAGTTCTTC.

CDR3 loop: CASSAREGGAFDTQYF. Here the CDR3 DNA reads TGTGCCAGCAGCGCCAGGGAAGGGGGGGCTTTTGATACGCAGTATTTT. The J gene is TRBJ2-3, the V gene TRBV9, with a tentative D call TRBD2 (7 bases). Germline CDR1 and CDR2: SGDLS and YYNGEE. The ends were cut back, 3 bases at V and 6 bases at J, with 20 bases in the middle. The CDR3 totals 16 residues.

The sample holds a few counts of this clone. In DNA form, the CDR3 reads TGTGCCAGCTCCCCTCGGGCTAGCCCTGCCAATGAGCAGTTCTTC. It specifies CASSPRASPANEQFF. V is TRBV18 and J is TRBJ2-1, with a possible D match to TRBD2 (5 bases). V shed 6 bases and J shed 6 bases, with 18 bases lying between them. Germline V lookup: CDR1 KGHSH, CDR2 LQKENI. The CDR3 totals 15 residues.

The rearrangement links TRBV5-5 to TRBJ1-2; 9 nucleotides match TRBD1. The CDR3 is 17 amino acids. The junction had 14 bases not matched to a gene; V was cut back by 1 base and J by 7 bases. CDR1 is SGHKS, CDR2 YYEKEE, per germline (reference sequence). The CDR3: CASSLLGTGTYSVGYTF. CDR3 bases: TGTGCCAGCAGCTTGTTAGGGACAGGGACGTATTCTGTTGGCTACACCTTC.

The chain carries TRBV6-5 and TRBJ2-2; TRBD1 might be the D (6 bases). CDR3 length: 14 residues. Per germline, CDR1 MNHEY and CDR2 SVGAGI. The V end was cut by 3 bases, the J end by 7 bases, with 12 bases between. In DNA, the CDR3 is TGTGCCAGCAGTTATTCAGGGGAAGACGGGGAGCTGTTTTTT. It encodes CASSYSGEDGELFF.

V and J are TRBV19 and TRBJ1-1; possible D gene TRBD1, 5 bases. This CDR3 comprises 14 residues. The V gene lost 1 base and the J gene lost 6 bases, with 12 bases spanning the gap. CDR1 is LNHDA, CDR2 SQIVND, per germline (reference sequence). The CDR3 DNA sequence: TGTGCCAGTAGTATAGGCGGGGGTAAGGCTGAAGCTTTCTTT. As protein: CASSIGGGKAEAFF. The entire variable domain, with the rest obtained from reference TRBV19 and TRBJ1-1, is as follows: DGGITQSPKYLFRKEGQNVTLSCEQNLNHDAMYWYRQDPGQGLRLIYYSQIVNDFQKGDIAEGYSVSREKKESFPLTVTSAQKNPTAFYLCASSIGGGKAEAFFGQGTRLTVV.

This clone is a singleton in its sample. The chain has TRBV18 and TRBJ1-6; possibly TRBD1 for D (5 bases). CDR1 KGHSH and CDR2 LQKENI come from the germline V gene. The germline V and J ends were trimmed by 1 base and 9 bases, with 19 bases remaining between them. The CDR3 extends over 17 amino acids. The CDR3 reads CASSPLQGTPEGSPLHF. DNA of the CDR3: TGTGCCAGCTCACCACTTCAGGGAACGCCGGAAGGTTCACCCCTCCACTTT.

This chain joins TRBV12-5 and TRBJ1-1, with 7 bases aligning to TRBD1. The CDR3 loop spans 16 amino acids. V trimming: 5 bases; J trimming: 0 bases; junction bases outside the gene matches: 9. Germline CDR1 and CDR2: LGHNT and FRNRAP. This chain's CDR3 is CASGLGQSIMNTEAFF. DNA for the CDR3: TGTGCTAGTGGTCTGGGACAGTCAATTATGAACACTGAAGCTTTCTTT.

The rearrangement uses TRBV7-8 and TRBJ2-1; D gene uncertain. Germline V gives CDR1 SGHVS, CDR2 FQNEAQ. The CDR3 runs 16 residues. V lost 5 bases to trimming and J lost 0 bases, with 14 bases between them. The CDR3 region is CASSPTRSNSYNEQFF. The CDR3 DNA reads TGTGCCAGCAGCCCAACTCGTAGTAACTCCTACAATGAGCAGTTCTTC.

The chain has TRBV3-1 (or the pseudogene TRBV3-2) and TRBJ1-5; D gene unclear. With 4 bases removed from V and 4 bases from J, the gap between germline ends came to 5 bases. The CDR3 has 12 residues. Germline CDR1 is LGHDT and CDR2 is YNNKEL (reference sequence). The CDR3 sequence: CASSLYNQPQHF. CDR3 coding DNA: TGTGCCAGCAGCCTCTATAATCAGCCCCAGCATTTT.

V gene TRBV19 combines with J gene TRBJ1-1, with 8 positions matching TRBD1. CDR1 LNHDA and CDR2 SQIVND come from the germline V gene (reference sequence). The CDR3 covers 14 residues. Trimming at V came to 8 bases and at J to 1 base, leaving 6 bases not matched to a gene. CDR3 nucleotides: TGTGCCAGTCAACAGGGGGTAGCGAACACTGAAGCTTTCTTT. Amino acids: CASQQGVANTEAFF.

The rearrangement joins TRBV27 to TRBJ1-4; 7 nucleotides match TRBD1. This CDR3 spans 15 amino acids. The germline V gene has CDR1 MNHEY and CDR2 SMNVEV (reference sequence). V dropped 6 bases and J dropped 5; count of bases not matched to a gene: 9. The CDR3 DNA reads as TGTGCCAGCAGCCCAGGGGGGAAGAAGAATGAAAAACTGTTTTTT. Translation gives CASSPGGKKNEKLFF.

The chain employs TRBV30 and TRBJ1-1; the D is unclear. Between the trimmed V and J ends, which lost 5 bases and 9 bases, there was a span of 19 bases. The CDR3 runs 13 residues. Germline V CDR1 and CDR2: GTSNPN, SVGIG (reference sequence). The CDR3 here is CAWGGVELGKAFF. CDR3 in DNA: TGTGCCTGGGGCGGGGTCGAGTTGGGAAAAGCTTTCTTT.

V gene TRBV2 combines with J gene TRBJ1-3, with 7 bases aligning to TRBD1. After removal of 5 bases from V and 4 bases from J, the junction contained 2 bases not matched to a gene. The CDR3 has 13 residues. Germline CDR1 and CDR2: SNHLY and FYNNEI. In DNA form, the CDR3 reads TGTGCCAGCAGTACAGGGGAGGGAAACACCATATATTTT. Translating gives CASSTGEGNTIYF.

This sequence joins TRBV9 and TRBJ1-4; D is ambiguous. The V end was cut by 7 bases, the J end by 0 bases, with 10 bases between. The CDR3 contains 14 residues. Germline CDR1 reads SGDLS; CDR2 reads YYNGEE. The CDR3 nucleotides read TGTGCCAGCCCCTACCTTGCAACTAATGAAAAACTGTTTTTT. Translated: CASPYLATNEKLFF.

V usage is TRBV5-1 and J usage is TRBJ2-3; 12 bases agree with TRBD2. The V gene end was trimmed by 2 bases and the J gene end by 6 bases; junction bases not matched to a gene: 7. CDR3 size: 16 residues. In germline, CDR1 is SGHRS, CDR2 YFSETQ. The CDR3 bases are TGCGCCAGCAGCTTCTCTAGCGGGGGGGCGGTCGATACGCAGTATTTT. Translation: CASSFSSGGAVDTQYF.

The chain is built from TRBV11-3 and TRBJ2-2; no clear D. The V gene lost 4 bases and the J gene lost 1 base, with 13 bases spanning the gap. The CDR3 length is 16 residues. Germline V lookup: CDR1 SGHNT, CDR2 YENEEA. The CDR3 here is CASSSNHLGNTGELFF. CDR3 coding DNA: TGTGCCAGCAGCTCTAATCATCTCGGGAACACCGGGGAGCTGTTTTTT.